This is a list of T cell receptor beta chains from one sample in a study of Graves' ophthalmopathy and Graves' hyperthyroidism. MiXCR, applied by TCRdb to the multiplex PCR reads, yields one record per CDR3 protein. This table has about 400,000 distinct CDR3 sequences, 15% to 19% appearing once. Sample: peripheral blood. The receptors derive from a woman aged 18-35 years with stable Graves' hyperthyroidism. The conserved cysteine and the conserved F or W are not part of the CDR3 here.

v_call cdr3_length cdr3_aa
TRBV18 10 ASSQFGGELF
TRBV7-3 11 ASSMGQGEGYT
TRBV6-2/TRBV6-3 12 ASQYGGAGNEQY
TRBV20-1 13 SARHPGTGSYEQY
TRBV2 11 ASSEIVGYGYT
TRBV6-2/TRBV6-3 13 ASSLGLSGANVLT
TRBV11-2 15 ASSLHGRTGTVYEQY
TRBV7-3 15 ASSLTGQGALNTEAF
TRBV6-1 12 ASSRKTRGETQY
TRBV9 9 ASTSGLGYT
TRBV12-3/TRBV12-4 13 ASSLTPPNIHEQY
TRBV7-2 13 ASSRDRGRSGELF
TRBV12-3/TRBV12-4 14 ASRKLAGKGTGELF
TRBV7-2 11 ASSLGQVNEQY
TRBV7-3 16 ASSLTRRGLSVNTEAF
TRBV18 10 ASSPSGYGYT
TRBV5-1 12 ASSPDIWGTEAF
TRBV6-5 15 ASSYSWSELSNQPQH
TRBV20-1 11 SARAGGGYEQY
TRBV19 13 ASSKGEGPSDEQY
TRBV4-1 12 AGSSRGSGAEAF
TRBV6-5 14 ASSYSATVAKNIKY
TRBV19 13 ASSISGGLNTEAF
TRBV6-5 8 ASSRNGYT
TRBV9 9 ASSIGRVHT
TRBV4-1 12 ASSPVGRPYGYT
TRBV12-3/TRBV12-4 14 ASSFRSGGNTGELF
TRBV5-5 11 ASSFRGPNEQY
TRBV20-1 12 SAAGGAGANVLT
TRBV12-3/TRBV12-4 14 ASSLAAGTGIGELF
TRBV6-1 12 ASTLQGGGQPQH
TRBV2 13 ASSGSGGGRYEQY
TRBV11-2 11 ASSQDRAQPQH
TRBV6-2/TRBV6-3 10 ASRTPSYEQY
TRBV7-8 15 ASSLDSARRMDTEAF
TRBV27 13 ASSHQGALNQPQH
TRBV4-1 12 ASSQPAGRSEQY
TRBV2 13 ASSEWGSLNTEAF
TRBV7-2 15 ASSLGVDWTWRETQY
TRBV12-3/TRBV12-4 11 ASRVGLEETQY
TRBV12-3/TRBV12-4 12 ASSHGVNQETQY
TRBV14 13 ASSQYRAFPDTQY
TRBV11-3 14 ASSSPGQQAKNIKY
TRBV6-2/TRBV6-3 12 ASRITGGGQPQH
TRBV5-1 13 ASRLDVAGPYGYT
TRBV29-1 13 SVAPGRGLDTEAF
TRBV28 14 ASSPYRVRGNQPQH
TRBV27 11 ASSWAPNTEAF
TRBV11-2 15 ASSLVLAGGKVSEQY
TRBV20-1 16 SARVGVGGGYSNQPQH
TRBV7-2 12 ASSFLQGAGTIY